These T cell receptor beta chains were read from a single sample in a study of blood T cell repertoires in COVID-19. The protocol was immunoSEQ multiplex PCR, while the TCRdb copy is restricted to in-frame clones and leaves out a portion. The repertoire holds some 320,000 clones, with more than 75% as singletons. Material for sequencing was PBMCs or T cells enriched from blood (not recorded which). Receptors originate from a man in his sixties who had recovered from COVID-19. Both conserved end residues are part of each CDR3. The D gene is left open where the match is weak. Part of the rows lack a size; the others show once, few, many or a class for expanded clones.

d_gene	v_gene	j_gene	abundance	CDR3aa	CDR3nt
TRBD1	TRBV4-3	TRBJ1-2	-	CASSQRTGPNYGYTF	TGCGCCAGCAGCCAGAGGACAGGACCTAACTATGGCTACACCTTC
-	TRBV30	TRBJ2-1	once	CAWSSGGSSYNEQFF	TGTGCCTGGAGTTCTGGCGGAAGCTCCTACAATGAGCAGTTCTTC
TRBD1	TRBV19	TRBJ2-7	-	CASSIGGDRGRLKQYF	TGTGCCAGTAGTATAGGCGGGGACAGGGGGCGCCTGAAGCAGTACTTC
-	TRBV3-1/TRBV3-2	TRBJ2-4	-	CASSSFTPICKKNIQYF	TGTGCCAGCAGCTCCTTTACTCCCATTTGCAAAAAAAACATTCAGTACTTC
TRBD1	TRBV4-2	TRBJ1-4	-	CASSHRGTGDRNEKLFF	TGTGCCAGCAGCCACCGCGGGACAGGGGATCGGAATGAAAAACTGTTTTTT
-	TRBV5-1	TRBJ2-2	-	CASSLTISPGELFF	TGCGCCAGCAGCCTGACTATTTCGCCCGGGGAGCTGTTTTTT
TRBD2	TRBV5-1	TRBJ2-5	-	CASSEGLAETQYF	TGCGCCAGCAGTGAAGGACTAGCGGAGACCCAGTACTTC
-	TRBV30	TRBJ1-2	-	CAWSVPQTGGYGYTF	TGTGCCTGGAGTGTACCCCAGACAGGCGGCTATGGCTACACCTTC
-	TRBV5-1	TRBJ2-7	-	CASSLRSSRGSEQYF	TGCGCCAGCAGCTTGAGGTCGTCCCGCGGTTCCGAGCAGTACTTC
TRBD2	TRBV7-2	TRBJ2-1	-	CASTLIRSGGNNEQFF	TGTGCCAGCACCCTCATACGGAGCGGGGGAAACAATGAGCAGTTCTTC
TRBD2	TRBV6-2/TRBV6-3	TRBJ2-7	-	CASSRGGAYEQYF	TGTGCCAGCAGTCGGGGGGGCGCTTACGAGCAGTACTTC
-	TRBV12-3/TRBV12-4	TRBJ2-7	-	CASSPSSYEQYF	TGTGCCAGCAGCCCGAGCTCCTACGAGCAGTACTTC
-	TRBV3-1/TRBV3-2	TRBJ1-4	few	CASSYSATNEKLFF	TGTGCCAGCAGCTACTCCGCAACTAATGAAAAACTGTTTTTT
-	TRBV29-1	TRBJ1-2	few	CSVASSGYGYTF	TGCAGCGTTGCCAGTTCGGGCTATGGCTACACCTTC
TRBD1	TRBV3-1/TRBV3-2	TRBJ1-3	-	CASSPTGAGNTIYF	TGTGCCAGCAGCCCGACAGGGGCCGGAAACACCATATATTTT
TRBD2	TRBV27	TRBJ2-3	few	CASSSRLAASTDTQYF	TGTGCCAGCAGTTCCCGGCTAGCGGCTAGCACAGATACGCAGTATTTT
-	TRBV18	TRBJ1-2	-	CASSSQGQKNYGYTF	TGTGCCAGCTCGTCTCAAGGACAGAAAAACTATGGCTACACCTTC
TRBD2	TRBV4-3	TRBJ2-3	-	CASSQDRRGSTDTQYF	TGCGCCAGCAGCCAAGATAGGCGGGGGAGCACAGATACGCAGTATTTT
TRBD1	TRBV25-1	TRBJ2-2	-	CASSQGRQGVVGELFF	TGTGCCAGCAGCCAGGGTCGACAGGGGGTTGTCGGGGAGCTGTTTTTT
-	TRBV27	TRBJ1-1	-	CASSKQGFDTEAFF	TGTGCCAGCAGTAAACAGGGTTTTGACACTGAAGCTTTCTTT
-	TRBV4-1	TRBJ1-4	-	CASSQAKVGVGEKLFF	TGCGCCAGCAGCCAAGCTAAAGTAGGGGTTGGTGAAAAACTGTTTTTT
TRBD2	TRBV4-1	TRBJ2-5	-	CASSPPLGTSFQTQYF	TGCGCCAGCAGCCCTCCCCTTGGGACTAGCTTTCAGACCCAGTACTTC
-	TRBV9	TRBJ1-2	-	CASSPVGQTSIYGYTF	TGTGCCAGCAGCCCGGTGGGGCAGACAAGCATCTATGGCTACACCTTC